The clone carrying this T cell receptor beta chain showed up just once. The germline gives CDR1 MNHEY, CDR2 SVGAGI. The ends were cut back, 6 bases at V and 2 bases at J, with 11 bases in the middle. CDR3 size: 14 residues. The sample originates from a study of blood T cell repertoires in COVID-19. As for the study in general: Material from acute and convalescent COVID-19 was sourced from the United States, Italy and Spain.

Clones were read by immunoSEQ multiplex PCR, and TCRdb kept only the in-frame ones, dropping some. The top ten clones hold roughly 0.8% of a sample with under 300,000 clones, roughly 87% of them seen once. The chain employs TRBV6-5 and TRBJ1-3; D gene unclear. This clonotype was obtained from a woman aged 30 to 39 with acute or convalescent COVID-19. The sequenced sample was peripheral blood. The CDR3: CASRSPLTGNTIYF. CDR3 bases: TGTGCCAGCAGATCCCCCTTAACTGGAAACACCATATATTTT.